A selection of T cell receptor beta chains follows, all from one sample in a study of blood T cell repertoires in COVID-19. TCRdb's copy holds only in-frame clones and misses some; the assay was immunoSEQ multiplex PCR. The sample records 160,000 or so clones, roughly nine tenths being singletons. Sequenced: peripheral blood. The receptors come from a man between 60 and 75 years old with active or convalescent COVID-19. CDR3s include the opening cysteine and the closing phenylalanine or tryptophan. The D gene is left open where the match is weak. The size of a clone is reported for some rows only, either as once, few or many, or as a class for expanded clones.

d_call: .; clone_size: .; j_call: TRBJ1-3; v_call: TRBV30; cdr3_nt: TGTGCCTGGAGTGTAGACACGAGCTCTGGAAACACCATATATTTT; cdr3_aa: CAWSVDTSSGNTIYF
d_call: TRBD1; clone_size: .; j_call: TRBJ1-2; v_call: TRBV27; cdr3_nt: TGTGCCAGCAGTTTGACAGGGGGCTACTATGGCTACACCTTC; cdr3_aa: CASSLTGGYYGYTF
d_call: TRBD1; clone_size: .; j_call: TRBJ1-2; v_call: TRBV5-1; cdr3_nt: TGCGCCAGCTCAGGGGACAGTAACTATGGCTACACCTTC; cdr3_aa: CASSGDSNYGYTF
d_call: .; clone_size: few; j_call: TRBJ1-1; v_call: TRBV10-3; cdr3_nt: TGTGCCATCAGTGAGTCCGACAGGAGGAACACTGAAGCTTTCTTT; cdr3_aa: CAISESDRRNTEAFF
d_call: .; clone_size: few; j_call: TRBJ2-7; v_call: TRBV7-9; cdr3_nt: TGTGCCAGCAGCTTTAGCCAAACTCTTCCTGAGCAGTACTTC; cdr3_aa: CASSFSQTLPEQYF
d_call: .; clone_size: .; j_call: TRBJ2-7; v_call: TRBV5-6; cdr3_nt: TGTGCCAGCAGCACAGAGACAGGAAACTACGAGCAGTACTTC; cdr3_aa: CASSTETGNYEQYF
d_call: .; clone_size: .; j_call: TRBJ1-6; v_call: TRBV19; cdr3_nt: TGTGCCAGTAGTATCGGAGTATCACCCCTCCACTTT; cdr3_aa: CASSIGVSPLHF
d_call: TRBD2; clone_size: .; j_call: TRBJ2-2; v_call: TRBV19; cdr3_nt: TGTGCCAGTACCTCTGGGGGACTAGCGGCGAACACCGGGGAGCTGTTTTTT; cdr3_aa: CASTSGGLAANTGELFF
d_call: TRBD1; clone_size: .; j_call: TRBJ2-5; v_call: TRBV5-1; cdr3_nt: TGCGCCAGCAGCTTTCAGGGGGCGTCTGGAGAGACCCAGTACTTC; cdr3_aa: CASSFQGASGETQYF
d_call: .; clone_size: .; j_call: TRBJ1-6; v_call: TRBV6-6; cdr3_nt: TGTGCCAGCAGTTACTCCGTAGGAGATATTAATTCACCCCTCCACTTT; cdr3_aa: CASSYSVGDINSPLHF
d_call: .; clone_size: few; j_call: TRBJ1-2; v_call: TRBV7-8; cdr3_nt: TGTGCCAGCAGCCTGATCCCGTCGGGGGGCGCGATGTTAGCTAACTATGGCTACACCTTC; cdr3_aa: CASSLIPSGGAMLANYGYTF
d_call: .; clone_size: .; j_call: TRBJ1-5; v_call: TRBV27; cdr3_nt: TGTGCCAGCAGTCCCCGTATCAATCAGCCCCAGCATTTT; cdr3_aa: CASSPRINQPQHF
d_call: TRBD1; clone_size: .; j_call: TRBJ1-1; v_call: TRBV5-5; cdr3_nt: TGTGCCAGCAGCGCCGGGACAGGGGGATCAGGCACTGAAGCTTTCTTT; cdr3_aa: CASSAGTGGSGTEAFF
d_call: TRBD1; clone_size: .; j_call: TRBJ1-6; v_call: TRBV5-4; cdr3_nt: TGTGCCAGCAGCTTGGGTTCCGGGACAGAGAATTCACCCCTCCACTTT; cdr3_aa: CASSLGSGTENSPLHF
d_call: .; clone_size: .; j_call: TRBJ1-6; v_call: TRBV5-1; cdr3_nt: TGCGCCACAAGAGGGGAGGGTATTAATTCACCCCTCCACTTT; cdr3_aa: CATRGEGINSPLHF
d_call: TRBD1; clone_size: .; j_call: TRBJ2-3; v_call: TRBV5-4; cdr3_nt: TGTGCCAGCAGCTTGCAGGGGGCGGATACGCAGTATTTT; cdr3_aa: CASSLQGADTQYF
d_call: TRBD1; clone_size: .; j_call: TRBJ2-5; v_call: TRBV9; cdr3_nt: TGTGCCAGCAGCGTAGACAGGGGCCAAGAGACCCAGTACTTC; cdr3_aa: CASSVDRGQETQYF
d_call: .; clone_size: .; j_call: TRBJ1-1; v_call: TRBV6-5; cdr3_nt: TGTGCCACCACGTCAAACATGAACACTGAAGCTTTCTTT; cdr3_aa: CATTSNMNTEAFF
d_call: .; clone_size: few; j_call: TRBJ1-5; v_call: TRBV5-4; cdr3_nt: TGTGCCAGCAGCTCACGGGGGTACCCTCAAAATCAGCCCCAGCATTTT; cdr3_aa: CASSSRGYPQNQPQHF
d_call: .; clone_size: .; j_call: TRBJ2-7; v_call: TRBV12-5; cdr3_nt: TGTGCTAGTGGTTTGGGGGGGCAAGACGAGCAGTACTTC; cdr3_aa: CASGLGGQDEQYF
d_call: .; clone_size: .; j_call: TRBJ2-5; v_call: TRBV10-3; cdr3_nt: TGTGCCATCAGTGAGTCGATCTTTCTAGGGACCCAGTACTTC; cdr3_aa: CAISESIFLGTQYF
d_call: .; clone_size: .; j_call: TRBJ1-2; v_call: TRBV7-2; cdr3_nt: TGTGCCAGCAGCTTATTGAGGGGAGGTAACTATGGCTACACCTTC; cdr3_aa: CASSLLRGGNYGYTF
d_call: TRBD1; clone_size: once; j_call: TRBJ2-4; v_call: TRBV6-6; cdr3_nt: TGTGCCAGCACCGTTAAGACAGGGGGCAGCATTCAGTACTTC; cdr3_aa: CASTVKTGGSIQYF
d_call: .; clone_size: .; j_call: TRBJ1-4; v_call: TRBV7-8; cdr3_nt: TGTGCCAGCAGCTCCCGGGGAGAAAAACTGTTTTTT; cdr3_aa: CASSSRGEKLFF
d_call: TRBD1; clone_size: .; j_call: TRBJ1-2; v_call: TRBV5-1; cdr3_nt: TGCGCCAGCAGCTTGGCGGGGGACAGAGACCCTGAGACCTTC; cdr3_aa: CASSLAGDRDPETF
d_call: .; clone_size: .; j_call: TRBJ1-2; v_call: TRBV19; cdr3_nt: TGTGCCAGTAGTATGTTATACAGGGTCGACTATGGCTACACCTTC; cdr3_aa: CASSMLYRVDYGYTF
d_call: .; clone_size: .; j_call: TRBJ1-2; v_call: TRBV19; cdr3_nt: TGTGCCAGTAGTATGGGGCAGGGTCGGTATGGCTACACCTTC; cdr3_aa: CASSMGQGRYGYTF
d_call: .; clone_size: .; j_call: TRBJ1-4; v_call: TRBV5-1; cdr3_nt: TGCGCCAGCAGCTTGGATCTCGAAAAACTGTTTTTT; cdr3_aa: CASSLDLEKLFF
d_call: .; clone_size: .; j_call: TRBJ1-1; v_call: TRBV6-6; cdr3_nt: TGTGCCAGCAGCAGACAGAGCACTGAAGCTTTCTTT; cdr3_aa: CASSRQSTEAFF
d_call: .; clone_size: .; j_call: TRBJ2-7; v_call: TRBV5-1; cdr3_nt: TGCGCCAGCAGCCTTGAAGGGGGGGTGAGCTCCTACGAGCAGTACTTC; cdr3_aa: CASSLEGGVSSYEQYF
d_call: .; clone_size: .; j_call: TRBJ1-2; v_call: TRBV5-1; cdr3_nt: TGCGCCAGCAGCTTGGATGGTCAGGGTGGCTACACCTTC; cdr3_aa: CASSLDGQGGYTF
d_call: .; clone_size: .; j_call: TRBJ1-5; v_call: TRBV19; cdr3_nt: TGTGCCAGTAGTATCCGACAGGGCAATCAGCCCCAGCATTTT; cdr3_aa: CASSIRQGNQPQHF
d_call: TRBD1; clone_size: .; j_call: TRBJ2-7; v_call: TRBV18; cdr3_nt: TGTGCCAGCTCACGAGGACAGGGGCAAACCTACGAGCAGTACTTC; cdr3_aa: CASSRGQGQTYEQYF
d_call: .; clone_size: .; j_call: TRBJ1-1; v_call: TRBV7-9; cdr3_nt: TGTGCCAGCAGCTTAGATGGGGGACAAGAAGCTTTCTTT; cdr3_aa: CASSLDGGQEAFF
d_call: .; clone_size: once; j_call: TRBJ2-3; v_call: TRBV25-1; cdr3_nt: TGTGCCAGCAGTTACACAGATACGCAGTATTTT; cdr3_aa: CASSYTDTQYF
d_call: TRBD2; clone_size: .; j_call: TRBJ2-1; v_call: TRBV5-1; cdr3_nt: TGCGCCAGCAGCTCCGCCCGGGGGGGCGCCTACAATGAGCAGTTCTTC; cdr3_aa: CASSSARGGAYNEQFF
d_call: .; clone_size: .; j_call: TRBJ1-1; v_call: TRBV27; cdr3_nt: TGTGCCAGCAGGTACAACAGGGATATGAACACTGAAGCTTTCTTT; cdr3_aa: CASRYNRDMNTEAFF
d_call: TRBD1; clone_size: .; j_call: TRBJ1-2; v_call: TRBV27; cdr3_nt: TGTGCCAGCAGTTTAGTACAGGGGGCGCGGGGCTACACCTTC; cdr3_aa: CASSLVQGARGYTF
d_call: TRBD2; clone_size: .; j_call: TRBJ2-7; v_call: TRBV5-1; cdr3_nt: TGCGCCAGCAGCTTGGCCGGGACTAGCGGTAGCGAGCAGTACTTC; cdr3_aa: CASSLAGTSGSEQYF
d_call: .; clone_size: .; j_call: TRBJ1-4; v_call: TRBV12-5; cdr3_nt: TGTGCTAGTGGTTTTGGGTTCGACTCAACTGCAACTAATGAAAAACTGTTTTTT; cdr3_aa: CASGFGFDSTATNEKLFF
d_call: .; clone_size: .; j_call: TRBJ2-7; v_call: TRBV29-1; cdr3_nt: TGCAGCGTTGATCTCCAGGATACCTACGAGCAGTACTTC; cdr3_aa: CSVDLQDTYEQYF
d_call: .; clone_size: .; j_call: TRBJ2-2; v_call: TRBV6-1; cdr3_nt: TGTGCCAGCAGTGAACTGAACAGGAACACCGGGGAGCTGTTTTTT; cdr3_aa: CASSELNRNTGELFF
d_call: TRBD2; clone_size: .; j_call: TRBJ2-1; v_call: TRBV5-4; cdr3_nt: TGTGCCAGCAGCTTGCAGGGCGGGAGGGGAAATGAGCAGTTCTTC; cdr3_aa: CASSLQGGRGNEQFF
d_call: .; clone_size: once; j_call: TRBJ2-7; v_call: TRBV12-3/TRBV12-4; cdr3_nt: TGTGCCAGCAGCCCCCCTCGTTCCGAGCAGTACTTC; cdr3_aa: CASSPPRSEQYF
d_call: TRBD2; clone_size: .; j_call: TRBJ2-1; v_call: TRBV4-2; cdr3_nt: TGTGCCAGCAGCCAAGATACAGCGGGAGGGCCTTACAATGAGCAGTTCTTC; cdr3_aa: CASSQDTAGGPYNEQFF
d_call: .; clone_size: .; j_call: TRBJ1-4; v_call: TRBV7-8; cdr3_nt: TGTGCCAGCAGCTACTCGGGACAAGCCGGGGTAACTAATGAAAAACTGTTTTTT; cdr3_aa: CASSYSGQAGVTNEKLFF
d_call: .; clone_size: .; j_call: TRBJ1-1; v_call: TRBV6-5; cdr3_nt: TGTGCCAGCAGGCCTACAGGGCCGAGAAACACTGAAGCTTTCTTT; cdr3_aa: CASRPTGPRNTEAFF
d_call: TRBD1; clone_size: .; j_call: TRBJ1-1; v_call: TRBV4-1; cdr3_nt: TGCGCCAGCAGCCAAGATATGGGAACCTCGGCCAGGGGGGACACTGAAGCTTTCTTT; cdr3_aa: CASSQDMGTSARGDTEAFF
d_call: TRBD1; clone_size: .; j_call: TRBJ2-2; v_call: TRBV6-5; cdr3_nt: TGTGCCAGCAGACTTGACAGGGGGCGAGGCGGGGAGCTGTTTTTT; cdr3_aa: CASRLDRGRGGELFF
d_call: TRBD2; clone_size: .; j_call: TRBJ2-7; v_call: TRBV4-2; cdr3_nt: TGTGCCAGCAGCCAAGGACTAGCGTGGACTCGGGAGCAGTACTTC; cdr3_aa: CASSQGLAWTREQYF